A selection of T cell receptor beta chains follows, all from one sample in a study of OX40 agonist ivuxolimab in advanced cancers. Using immunoSEQ multiplex PCR, the repertoire was profiled, and TCRdb retains in-frame clones only, with some absent. The sample records roughly 51,000 clones, about 89% being singletons. The sequencing here drew on CD4+ or CD8+ T cells sorted from blood, taken in a trial of the OX40 agonist ivuxolimab. These receptors were obtained from an adult with an advanced solid tumor such as melanoma, head and neck, liver or kidney cancer. Both conserved end residues are part of each CDR3. The order of the fields is J gene, clone size, D gene, V gene, CDR3 DNA, CDR3 protein. D genes are given only for firm matches. Size is stated for part of the rows, as once, few or many counts, or as a class when the clone is expanded.

J gene: TRBJ2-1; clone size: once; D gene: .; V gene: TRBV7-2; CDR3 DNA: TGTGCCAGCAGCCCAGGTGCGGGTTCTGGATCCTACAATGAGCAGTTCTTC; CDR3 protein: CASSPGAGSGSYNEQFF
J gene: TRBJ1-2; clone size: .; D gene: .; V gene: TRBV6-6; CDR3 DNA: TGTGCCAGCAGTTACGAGGGGCGATATGGCTACACCTTC; CDR3 protein: CASSYEGRYGYTF
J gene: TRBJ2-2; clone size: .; D gene: TRBD1; V gene: TRBV7-8; CDR3 DNA: TGTGCCAGCAGGGGACAGGGGTCCGGGGAGCTGTTTTTT; CDR3 protein: CASRGQGSGELFF
J gene: TRBJ1-3; clone size: .; D gene: .; V gene: TRBV9; CDR3 DNA: TGTGCCAGCAGCGGGGCAAACACCATATATTTT; CDR3 protein: CASSGANTIYF
J gene: TRBJ1-3; clone size: .; D gene: .; V gene: TRBV14; CDR3 DNA: TGTGCCAGCAGCCAGTGGGGCTCTGGAAACACCATATATTTT; CDR3 protein: CASSQWGSGNTIYF
J gene: TRBJ1-2; clone size: .; D gene: TRBD1; V gene: TRBV5-1; CDR3 DNA: TGCGCCAGCAGCTGGGACAGAGATGGCTACACCTTC; CDR3 protein: CASSWDRDGYTF
J gene: TRBJ1-4; clone size: .; D gene: .; V gene: TRBV2; CDR3 DNA: TGTGCCAGCAGTGAAGGGAACGGCTCAACTAATGAAAAACTGTTTTTT; CDR3 protein: CASSEGNGSTNEKLFF
J gene: TRBJ1-5; clone size: .; D gene: .; V gene: TRBV2; CDR3 DNA: TGTGCCAGCAGTGAAAGTGCCCGTCAGCCCCAGCATTTT; CDR3 protein: CASSESARQPQHF
J gene: TRBJ2-1; clone size: .; D gene: TRBD1; V gene: TRBV4-1; CDR3 DNA: TGCGCCAGCAGCCGGGCGGGACAGGGGCTTGGCAATGAGCAGTTCTTC; CDR3 protein: CASSRAGQGLGNEQFF
J gene: TRBJ2-7; clone size: .; D gene: .; V gene: TRBV9; CDR3 DNA: TGTGCCAGCAGCGTTGGCCGCTCCTCCTACGAGCAGTACTTC; CDR3 protein: CASSVGRSSYEQYF
J gene: TRBJ2-2; clone size: .; D gene: TRBD2; V gene: TRBV12-5; CDR3 DNA: TGTGCTAGTGACCCTGGAGCGGGAGTCGGCACCGGGGAGCTGTTTTTT; CDR3 protein: CASDPGAGVGTGELFF
J gene: TRBJ2-2; clone size: .; D gene: TRBD2; V gene: TRBV9; CDR3 DNA: TGTGCCAGCAACCCCAGCGGGGGGGCAGGCACCGGGGAGCTGTTTTTT; CDR3 protein: CASNPSGGAGTGELFF
J gene: TRBJ1-1; clone size: .; D gene: TRBD1; V gene: TRBV7-2; CDR3 DNA: TGTGCCAGCAGCCCATGGACAGGGCGCACTGAAGCTTTCTTT; CDR3 protein: CASSPWTGRTEAFF
J gene: TRBJ2-5; clone size: .; D gene: .; V gene: TRBV19; CDR3 DNA: TGTGCCAGTAGTATGTGGGAGACCCAGTACTTC; CDR3 protein: CASSMWETQYF
J gene: TRBJ1-4; clone size: .; D gene: .; V gene: TRBV5-1; CDR3 DNA: TGCGCCAGCAGCTTGGATGGGGGCGTTAATGAAAAACTGTTTTTT; CDR3 protein: CASSLDGGVNEKLFF
J gene: TRBJ2-5; clone size: .; D gene: TRBD1; V gene: TRBV15; CDR3 DNA: TGTGCCACCAGCAGAGGGGGACAGGGAGGAGAGACCCAGTACTTC; CDR3 protein: CATSRGGQGGETQYF
J gene: TRBJ1-1; clone size: .; D gene: .; V gene: TRBV5-1; CDR3 DNA: TGCGCCAGCAGCCCTGGGAGCTACACTGAAGCTTTCTTT; CDR3 protein: CASSPGSYTEAFF
J gene: TRBJ1-1; clone size: .; D gene: .; V gene: TRBV28; CDR3 DNA: TGTGCCAGCACCCTTTCGGGGGCCTCCACTGAAGCTTTCTTT; CDR3 protein: CASTLSGASTEAFF
J gene: TRBJ2-7; clone size: .; D gene: TRBD1; V gene: TRBV7-2; CDR3 DNA: TGTGCCAGCAGCCCTAGGGGACAGGGGGGCGAGCAGTACTTC; CDR3 protein: CASSPRGQGGEQYF
J gene: TRBJ2-7; clone size: .; D gene: TRBD2; V gene: TRBV6-1; CDR3 DNA: TGTGCCAGCAGTGAGTGGCAGGAGGCTTGGACTAGCGGCTACGAGCAGTACTTC; CDR3 protein: CASSEWQEAWTSGYEQYF
J gene: TRBJ1-1; clone size: .; D gene: TRBD1; V gene: TRBV30; CDR3 DNA: TGTGCCTGGAGTGTAAAAACAGGGGGTACTGAAGCTTTCTTT; CDR3 protein: CAWSVKTGGTEAFF
J gene: TRBJ2-2; clone size: .; D gene: .; V gene: TRBV6-5; CDR3 DNA: TGTGCCAGCAGTTACGTAGGGGCCGGGGAGCTGTTTTTT; CDR3 protein: CASSYVGAGELFF